This TCR beta chain originates from a study of identical twins. CDR1 and CDR2 from the germline V gene are SGHRS and YFSETQ. Trimming left V 3 bases short and J 5 bases short, with 15 bases between. The CDR3 loop spans 15 amino acids. TCRdb processed the 5' RACE reads anew with MiXCR; each CDR3 protein has one entry. Among approximately 530,000 distinct CDR3 sequences listed, around 24% were seen once. General study findings and limits: In drawing conclusions, the study used cross-sectional statistical analysis and did not follow the same donors. Weaker excess twin sharing was seen among beta out-of-frame sequences.

This clonotype was picked up a small number of times. What it recognizes is unknown. These same records also appear under a second study, on yellow fever vaccine responses in identical twins.

The rearrangement uses TRBV5-1 and TRBJ2-1; D is possibly TRBD1 (8 bases). The receptor's source is a young woman in good health. The sequenced sample consisted of CD4+ T cells sorted from blood. This CDR3 is CASSSGQGGHNEQFF. DNA of the CDR3: TGCGCCAGCAGCTCCGGACAGGGAGGGCACAATGAGCAGTTCTTC.